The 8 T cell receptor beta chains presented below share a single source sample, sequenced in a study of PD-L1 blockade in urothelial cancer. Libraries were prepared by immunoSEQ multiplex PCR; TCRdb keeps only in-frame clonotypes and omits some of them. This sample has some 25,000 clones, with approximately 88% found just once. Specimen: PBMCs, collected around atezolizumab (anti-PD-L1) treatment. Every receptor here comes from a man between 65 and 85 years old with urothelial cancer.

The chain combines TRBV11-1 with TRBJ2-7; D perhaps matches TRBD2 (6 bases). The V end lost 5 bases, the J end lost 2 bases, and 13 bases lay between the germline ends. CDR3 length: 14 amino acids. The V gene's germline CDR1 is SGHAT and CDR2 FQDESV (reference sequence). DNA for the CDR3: TGTGCCAGCAGCAGAGAGACTAGAACCTACGAGCAGTACTTC. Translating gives CASSRETRTYEQYF.

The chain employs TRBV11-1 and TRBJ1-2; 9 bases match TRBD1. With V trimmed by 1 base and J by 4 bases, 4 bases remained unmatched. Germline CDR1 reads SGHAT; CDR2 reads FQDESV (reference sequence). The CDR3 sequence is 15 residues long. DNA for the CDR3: TGTGCCAGCAGCTTAGAAGGGGACAGGGCCTATGGCTACACCTTC. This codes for CASSLEGDRAYGYTF. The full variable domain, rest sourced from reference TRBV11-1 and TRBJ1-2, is EAEVAQSPRYKITEKSQAVAFWCDPISGHATLYWYRQILGQGPELLVQFQDESVVDDSQLPKDRFSAERLKGVDSTLKIQPAELGDSAMYLCASSLEGDRAYGYTFGSGTRLTVV.

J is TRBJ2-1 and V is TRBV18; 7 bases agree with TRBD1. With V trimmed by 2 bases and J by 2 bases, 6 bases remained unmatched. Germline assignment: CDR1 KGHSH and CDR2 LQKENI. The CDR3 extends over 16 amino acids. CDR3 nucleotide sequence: TGTGCCAGCTCACCAACCGGGACAGAGACCTACAATGAGCAGTTCTTC. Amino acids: CASSPTGTETYNEQFF.

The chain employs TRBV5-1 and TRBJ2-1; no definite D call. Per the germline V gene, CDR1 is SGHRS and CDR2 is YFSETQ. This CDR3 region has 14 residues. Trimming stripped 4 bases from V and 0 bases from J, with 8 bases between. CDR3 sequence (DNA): TGCGCCAGCAGCGCTAGAGGCTCCTACAATGAGCAGTTCTTC. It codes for CASSARGSYNEQFF. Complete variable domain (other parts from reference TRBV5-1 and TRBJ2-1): KAGVTQTPRYLIKTRGQQVTLSCSPISGHRSVSWYQQTPGQGLQFLFEYFSETQRNKGNFPGRFSGRQFSNSRSEMNVSTLELGDSALYLCASSARGSYNEQFFGPGTRLTVL.

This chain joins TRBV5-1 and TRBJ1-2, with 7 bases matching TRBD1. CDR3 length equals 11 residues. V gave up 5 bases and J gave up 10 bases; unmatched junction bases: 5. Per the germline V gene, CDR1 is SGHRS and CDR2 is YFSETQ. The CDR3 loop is CASSRGRNYTF. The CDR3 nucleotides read TGCGCCAGCAGTAGGGGGCGGAACTACACCTTC.

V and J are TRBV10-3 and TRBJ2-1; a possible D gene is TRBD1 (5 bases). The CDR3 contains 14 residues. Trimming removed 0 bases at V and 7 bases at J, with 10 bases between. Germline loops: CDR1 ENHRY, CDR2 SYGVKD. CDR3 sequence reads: CAISESGASNEQFF. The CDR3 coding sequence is TGTGCCATCAGTGAGTCAGGGGCTTCTAATGAGCAGTTCTTC.

The CDR3 DNA reads TGTGCCTGGAGTGTACGGGGAGGCGAAGCCTACGAGCAGTACTTC. Its translation is CAWSVRGGEAYEQYF. The rearrangement joins TRBV30 to TRBJ2-7, with a weak D call TRBD2 (6 bases). The V and J ends lost 0 bases and 2 bases respectively, with 14 bases between them. CDR3 length: 15 residues. The V gene's germline CDR1 is GTSNPN and CDR2 SVGIG (reference sequence).

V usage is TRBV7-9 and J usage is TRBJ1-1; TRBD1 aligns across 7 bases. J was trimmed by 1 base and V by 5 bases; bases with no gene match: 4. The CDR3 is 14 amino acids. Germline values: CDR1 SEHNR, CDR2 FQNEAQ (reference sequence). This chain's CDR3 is CASSPDRANTEAFF. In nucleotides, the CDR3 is TGTGCCAGCAGCCCAGACAGGGCGAACACTGAAGCTTTCTTT. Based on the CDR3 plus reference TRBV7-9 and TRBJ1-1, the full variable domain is DTGVSQNPRHKITKRGQNVTFRCDPISEHNRLYWYRQTLGQGPEFLTYFQNEAQLEKSRLLSDRFSAERPKGSFSTLEIQRTEQGDSAMYLCASSPDRANTEAFFGQGTRLTVV.